This is a list of T cell receptor beta chains from one sample in a study of T cells in Graves' hyperthyroidism and ophthalmopathy. Via MiXCR, TCRdb re-called the multiplex PCR reads, giving one row per CDR3 protein. The sample lists hundreds of thousands of distinct CDR3 sequences; 14% were seen once. The sequenced sample was blood. The origin of the receptors is a woman between 18 and 29 years old with Graves' hyperthyroidism. Both conserved end residues are part of each CDR3. The order of the fields is J gene, D gene, V gene, CDR3 protein. The D gene is left open where the match is weak.

TRBJ2-7	TRBD2	TRBV20-1	CSARGLAVYEQYF
TRBJ2-5	-	TRBV2	CASSLGQGGKTQYF
TRBJ2-2	TRBD1	TRBV7-9	CASSGQGVSGELFF
TRBJ2-1	-	TRBV20-1	CSATGRRAIMYVGSYNEQFF
TRBJ2-4	-	TRBV7-9	CASSQDPVGTKNIQYF
TRBJ2-1	TRBD2	TRBV20-1	CSARTSWNEQFF
TRBJ2-5	TRBD2	TRBV3-1	CASSQLGLRETQYF
TRBJ2-2	-	TRBV7-3	CASSQSFSGELFF
TRBJ2-1	-	TRBV30	CAWSSGSGNEQFF
TRBJ2-3	TRBD1	TRBV19	CASSVGQGADTQYF
TRBJ2-7	-	TRBV20-1	CSAIPSIGSYEQYF
TRBJ2-7	-	TRBV2	CASSQGTHEQYF
TRBJ2-1	-	TRBV4-1	CASSQALTRAGNEQFF
TRBJ1-2	-	TRBV6-2/TRBV6-3	CASSYSRGGRAGYTF
TRBJ1-1	TRBD1	TRBV29-1	CSAREGYRGLTEAFF
TRBJ2-5	-	TRBV3-1	CTSSQGILKVETQYF
TRBJ1-5	-	TRBV15	CATSSVGKGNQPQHF
TRBJ1-1	-	TRBV4-3	CASSQDRGSEAFF
TRBJ2-3	-	TRBV27	CASSSPLKGVGTQYF
TRBJ2-6	TRBD1	TRBV5-1	CASSGKTGTGANVLTF
TRBJ2-2	TRBD1	TRBV7-9	CASSVRDSYTGELFF
TRBJ1-3	-	TRBV28	CASSPGGVSGNTIYF
TRBJ1-2	-	TRBV3-1	CASSQVGGDEGYTF
TRBJ2-3	-	TRBV20-1	CSARVSPATDTQYF
TRBJ2-1	-	TRBV11-2	CASSPKAGTATYNEQFF
TRBJ1-5	-	TRBV6-1	CASKDPRGNQPQHF
TRBJ2-1	TRBD1	TRBV7-3	CASSLTPPSTGKGEQFF
TRBJ2-5	TRBD2	TRBV7-9	CASSLSLTSGRETQYF
TRBJ2-2	-	TRBV7-8	CASSLISANTGELFF
TRBJ1-3	-	TRBV6-1	CASSRDGRSGNTIYF
TRBJ2-2	TRBD1	TRBV12-3/TRBV12-4	CASSSRQGEELFF
TRBJ1-1	TRBD1	TRBV9	CASSVVGQANTEAFF
TRBJ2-2	-	TRBV20-1	CSARDTTLRGNTGELFF
TRBJ1-4	TRBD1	TRBV7-9	CASSSKTGLSNEKLFF
TRBJ2-3	-	TRBV20-1	CSARDRIAADTQYF
TRBJ2-7	-	TRBV12-3/TRBV12-4	CASSFVPSEGEQYF
TRBJ1-1	TRBD1	TRBV9	CASSALTGGAEAFF
TRBJ2-3	-	TRBV29-1	CSVNTRGSSDTQYF
TRBJ2-1	-	TRBV5-5	CASSLGPQESVNEQFF
TRBJ2-7	-	TRBV20-1	CSASTPTYEQYF
TRBJ1-1	TRBD1	TRBV7-9	CASSEQGWSTEAFF
TRBJ2-1	-	TRBV3-1	CASSQVISAGKNNEQFF
TRBJ2-7	-	TRBV2	CAWAAVGEQYF
TRBJ2-6	TRBD1	TRBV12-3/TRBV12-4	CASRGQGWVSGANVLTF
TRBJ2-1	TRBD1	TRBV19	CASSQGQGPLNEQFF
TRBJ2-5	TRBD2	TRBV20-1	CSCKTSLPQETQYF
TRBJ2-6	-	TRBV19	CASSPRMQPPLRGANVLTF
TRBJ2-3	-	TRBV2	CASSDLSGSTDTQYF
TRBJ2-7	TRBD1	TRBV11-2	CASSITQTGEYEQYF
TRBJ2-2	-	TRBV6-1	CASSSQTTNTGELFF
TRBJ2-7	-	TRBV5-1	CASSPGGPHEQYF